One sample yielded the 22 T cell receptor beta chains listed below, sequenced in a study of OX40 agonist ivuxolimab in advanced cancers. The table came from immunoSEQ multiplex PCR; TCRdb's copy has only in-frame clones and leaves some out. Of approximately 86,000 clones listed, around 84% are singletons. The source material was CD4+ or CD8+ T cells sorted from blood, sampled in a trial of the OX40 agonist ivuxolimab. The source of these receptors is an adult with an advanced solid tumor such as melanoma, head and neck, liver or kidney cancer.

The V gene is TRBV5-6, the J gene TRBJ1-5; 9 bases fit TRBD1. The CDR3 is 16 residues long. Germline loops: CDR1 SGHDT, CDR2 YYEEEE. V lost 3 bases to trimming and J lost 4 bases; unmatched junction nucleotides: 8. CDR3 protein: CASSSGPGTGNQPQHF. The CDR3 coding sequence is TGTGCCAGCAGCTCCGGACCCGGGACAGGGAATCAGCCCCAGCATTTT.

This clone came up a few times. The chain links TRBV19 to TRBJ1-3; D uncertain. This CDR3 region has 18 residues. From germline, CDR1 is LNHDA and CDR2 SQIVND (reference sequence). Trimming shortened V by 3 bases and J by 0 bases, and 18 bases separated the two germline ends. CDR3 bases: TGTGCCAGTAGTATCCCATCTGGGCGTGTGGCCTCTGGAAACACCATATATTTT. This codes for CASSIPSGRVASGNTIYF.

With regard to this clone: The conserved phenylalanine or tryptophan is not found at the CDR3 terminus, so this likely reflects a read error. This sequence joins TRBV5-4 and TRBJ2-7, with TRBD2 matching over 13 bases. After removal of 5 bases from V and 2 bases from J, the junction contained 4 bases not matched to a gene. The CDR3 loop spans 15 amino acids. Germline loops: CDR1 SGHNT, CDR2 YYREEE (reference sequence). CDR3 DNA sequence: TGTGCCAGCAGGGAGGGGACTAGCGGGACCTACGAGCAGTACCTC. Protein: CASREGTSGTYEQYL.

The chain recombines TRBV28 with TRBJ2-1; 8 nucleotides line up with TRBD2. Per the germline V gene, CDR1 is MDHEN and CDR2 is SYDVKM. The CDR3 spans 19 residues. J lost 2 bases, V lost 5 bases, and 17 bases had no gene match. Here the CDR3 reads CASSTPILGRGAAYNEQFF. The CDR3, as DNA: TGTGCCAGCAGTACCCCGATTCTGGGGCGGGGGGCGGCCTACAATGAGCAGTTCTTC.

This chain joins TRBV2 and TRBJ1-5; D unresolved. V was cut by 2 bases and J by 6 bases, with 17 bases left in between. The CDR3 has 16 residues. Per the germline V gene, CDR1 is SNHLY and CDR2 is FYNNEI. The CDR3 loop is CASSERPDGLGQPQHF. CDR3 DNA sequence: TGTGCCAGCAGTGAACGGCCGGACGGCCTAGGTCAGCCCCAGCATTTT. The complete variable domain, with remaining parts taken from reference TRBV2 and TRBJ1-5, reads EPEVTQTPSHQVTQMGQEVILRCVPISNHLYFYWYRQILGQKVEFLVSFYNNEISEKSEIFDDQFSVERPDGSNFTLKIRSTKLEDSAMYFCASSERPDGLGQPQHFGDGTRLSIL.

This chain links TRBV18 with TRBJ2-5, with D unresolved. Germline CDR1 KGHSH, CDR2 LQKENI. V lost 0 bases and J lost 4, with 15 bases in between. CDR3 size: 16 residues. CDR3 in amino acids: CASSPPSPPWGETQYF. The CDR3 DNA reads TGTGCCAGCTCACCACCGTCCCCTCCCTGGGGAGAGACCCAGTACTTC.

The V gene is TRBV19, the J gene TRBJ1-1; 7 nucleotides align to TRBD1. The CDR3 totals 15 residues. The V gene's germline CDR1 is LNHDA and CDR2 SQIVND (reference sequence). J gave up 11 bases and V 5 bases, and 17 bases lay outside the gene matches. For the CDR3, the DNA is TGTGCCAGTAGTCCCGCCGGGACAGATGTGAAGTTGGCTTTCTTT. It specifies CASSPAGTDVKLAFF.

V and J are TRBV14 and TRBJ1-5; D is ambiguous. V lost 1 base to trimming and J lost 7 bases, with 8 bases between them. Looked up from germline, CDR1 is SGHDN and CDR2 is FVKESK. This CDR3 has 13 residues. Written as DNA, the CDR3 is TGTGCCAGCAGCCAAGCGCACGGGCAGCCCCAGCATTTT. Its translation: CASSQAHGQPQHF. The complete variable domain, with remaining parts taken from reference TRBV14 and TRBJ1-5, reads EAGVTQFPSHSVIEKGQTVTLRCDPISGHDNLYWYRRVMGKEIKFLLHFVKESKQDESGMPNNRFLAERTGGTYSTLKVQPAELEDSGVYFCASSQAHGQPQHFGDGTRLSIL.

There are a few counts of this clone. The chain combines TRBV5-4 with TRBJ2-5; D gene ambiguous. Looked up from germline, CDR1 is SGHNT and CDR2 is YYREEE (reference sequence). The CDR3 runs 13 residues. V was trimmed by 3 bases and J by 3 bases, leaving 9 bases between them. CDR3 protein: CASSSYKEETQYF. The CDR3 DNA follows: TGTGCCAGCAGCTCCTATAAGGAAGAGACCCAGTACTTC.

The chain employs TRBV7-9 and TRBJ2-7; 7 positions match TRBD1. The junction had 6 bases not matched to a gene; V was cut back by 8 bases and J by 2 bases. The CDR3 consists of 13 residues. Germline V lookup: CDR1 SEHNR, CDR2 FQNEAQ (reference sequence). CDR3 nucleotide sequence: TGTGCCAGCCGCCGACAGGGCACCTACGAGCAGTACTTC. It encodes CASRRQGTYEQYF.

The chain couples TRBV5-4 to TRBJ2-7, with TRBD2 identical over 8 bases. The CDR3 runs to 14 residues. The germline gives CDR1 SGHNT, CDR2 YYREEE (reference sequence). V lost 0 bases and J lost 9; bases outside the gene matches: 8. The CDR3 protein is CASSLAQREHGQYF. CDR3 coding DNA: TGTGCCAGCAGCTTGGCCCAGCGGGAGCACGGGCAGTACTTC.

This clone was found a few times. The chain combines TRBV15 with TRBJ1-1; D is undetermined. Germline V lookup: CDR1 LNHNV, CDR2 YYDKDF (reference sequence). Trimming removed 5 bases from V and 1 base from J, with 5 bases in between. This CDR3 comprises 12 residues. CDR3 residues: CATSARNTEAFF. The CDR3 DNA reads TGTGCCACCAGCGCCCGGAACACTGAAGCTTTCTTT.

The chain joins TRBV11-2 to TRBJ2-2; 10 nucleotides line up with TRBD2. The CDR3 has 18 amino acids. CDR1 is SGHAT, CDR2 FQNNGV, per germline. Trimming at V came to 2 bases and at J to 1 base, leaving 7 bases not matched to a gene. CDR3 region: CASSLRLTSGMNTGELFF. The CDR3 coding sequence is TGTGCCAGCAGCTTACGACTAACTAGCGGGATGAACACCGGGGAGCTGTTTTTT.

This rearrangement joins TRBV6-1 to TRBJ2-7; 7 bases are shared with TRBD1. The CDR3 loop spans 14 amino acids. J lost 2 bases, V lost 6 bases, and 7 bases had no gene match. CDR1 MNHNS and CDR2 SASEGT come from the germline V gene. The CDR3 region is CASSHNRGTYEQYF. The CDR3 nucleotides are TGTGCCAGCAGCCATAACAGGGGAACCTACGAGCAGTACTTC.

This clone was picked up a small number of times. The chain couples TRBV7-9 to TRBJ2-5; D ambiguous. The CDR3 is made up of 13 amino acids. Germline values: CDR1 SEHNR, CDR2 FQNEAQ (reference sequence). Trimming left V 7 bases short and J 0 bases short, with 9 bases between. CDR3 nucleotide sequence: TGTGCCAGCAATACAGCCAACCAAGAGACCCAGTACTTC. Translation: CASNTANQETQYF. Together with reference TRBV7-9 and TRBJ2-5, the CDR3 gives the full variable domain: DTGVSQNPRHKITKRGQNVTFRCDPISEHNRLYWYRQTLGQGPEFLTYFQNEAQLEKSRLLSDRFSAERPKGSFSTLEIQRTEQGDSAMYLCASNTANQETQYFGPGTRLLVL.

This clone appeared a few times. This chain joins TRBV30 and TRBJ1-1; D remains ambiguous. CDR1 is GTSNPN, CDR2 SVGIG, per germline (reference sequence). The CDR3 runs 13 residues. Trimming stripped 4 bases from V and 0 bases from J, with 9 bases between. The CDR3 region has the DNA TGTGCCTGGAATAAGGGTGTGAACACTGAAGCTTTCTTT. This translates into CAWNKGVNTEAFF.

V usage is TRBV5-1 and J usage is TRBJ2-2, with D perhaps given as TRBD1 or TRBD2 (5 bases each). With 5 bases removed from V and 5 bases from J, the gap between germline ends came to 13 bases. Per the germline V gene, CDR1 is SGHRS and CDR2 is YFSETQ. The CDR3 runs to 14 residues. This chain's CDR3 is CASSLGTFTGELFF. The CDR3 DNA reads TGCGCCAGCAGTCTCGGGACGTTTACCGGGGAGCTGTTTTTT. Full variable domain (rest looked up from reference TRBV5-1 and TRBJ2-2): KAGVTQTPRYLIKTRGQQVTLSCSPISGHRSVSWYQQTPGQGLQFLFEYFSETQRNKGNFPGRFSGRQFSNSRSEMNVSTLELGDSALYLCASSLGTFTGELFFGEGSRLTVL.

The chain carries TRBV5-6 and TRBJ2-1; D is perhaps TRBD2 (6 bases). The CDR3 extends over 14 amino acids. Trimming took 3 bases from V and 4 from J, leaving 11 bases between them. Germline CDR1 is SGHDT and CDR2 is YYEEEE. In nucleotides, the CDR3 is TGTGCCAGCAGCTGGGGACTCTCTTACAATGAGCAGTTCTTC. Amino acid sequence: CASSWGLSYNEQFF. Full variable domain (rest looked up from reference TRBV5-6 and TRBJ2-1): DAGVTQSPTHLIKTRGQQVTLRCSPKSGHDTVSWYQQALGQGPQFIFQYYEEEERQRGNFPDRFSGHQFPNYSSELNVNALLLGDSALYLCASSWGLSYNEQFFGPGTRLTVL.

The V and J genes are TRBV14 and TRBJ2-7; the D gene is possibly TRBD1 (5 bases). The CDR3 is 14 residues long. The V gene lost 3 bases and the J gene lost 3 bases, with 12 bases spanning the gap. CDR1 is SGHDN, CDR2 FVKESK, per germline. The CDR3 region is CASSQVGDRYEQYF. CDR3 coding DNA: TGTGCCAGCAGCCAGGTAGGGGATCGCTACGAGCAGTACTTC.

The V gene is TRBV30, the J gene TRBJ1-5; 9 nucleotides agree with TRBD1. There are 15 residues in the CDR3. From germline, CDR1 is GTSNPN and CDR2 SVGIG (reference sequence). After removal of 3 bases from V and 5 bases from J, the junction contained 8 bases not matched to a gene. In DNA, the CDR3 is TGTGCCTGGAGCACCGGGACAGGGAGGTATCAGCCCCAGCATTTT. Translated, it gives CAWSTGTGRYQPQHF.

The chain combines TRBV7-9 with TRBJ2-3; TRBD1 agrees at 8 bases. This CDR3 has 15 amino acids. Germline V gene data show CDR1 as SEHNR and CDR2 as FQNEAQ (reference sequence). V shed 5 bases and J 6 bases; nucleotides not matched to a gene: 10. The CDR3 is CASSPRTGSFDTQYF. Written as DNA, the CDR3 is TGTGCCAGCAGCCCTCGGACAGGGAGTTTCGATACGCAGTATTTT.

This clone has a single count. This chain joins TRBV6-1 and TRBJ1-2; TRBD1 might be the D (6 bases). The CDR3 is 14 residues long. The germline gives CDR1 MNHNS, CDR2 SASEGT. V was pared by 4 bases and J by 7 bases, with 16 bases between. CDR3 in DNA: TGTGCCAGCAGTGTCCGACAGGCTGTGGCTGGCTACACCTTC. It codes for CASSVRQAVAGYTF.